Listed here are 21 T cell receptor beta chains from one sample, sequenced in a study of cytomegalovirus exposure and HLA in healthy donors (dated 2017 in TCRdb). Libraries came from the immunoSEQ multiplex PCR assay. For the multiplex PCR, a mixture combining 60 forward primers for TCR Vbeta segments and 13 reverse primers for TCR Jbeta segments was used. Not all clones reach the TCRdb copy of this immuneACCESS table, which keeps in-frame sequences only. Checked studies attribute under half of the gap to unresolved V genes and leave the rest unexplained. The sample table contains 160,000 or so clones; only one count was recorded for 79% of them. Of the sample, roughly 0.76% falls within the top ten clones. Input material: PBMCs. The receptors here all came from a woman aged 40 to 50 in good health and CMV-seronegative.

CDR3 amino acids: CASSLVWTGGAYEQYF. The CDR3 nucleotides read TGCGCCAGCAGCTTGGTTTGGACAGGGGGGGCCTACGAGCAGTACTTC. The chain links TRBV5-1 to TRBJ2-5; 10 nucleotides match TRBD1. The J call is in doubt because the DNA end fits TRBJ2-7 better. The CDR3 spans 16 residues. Germline-derived CDR1 and CDR2 are SGHRS and YFSETQ.

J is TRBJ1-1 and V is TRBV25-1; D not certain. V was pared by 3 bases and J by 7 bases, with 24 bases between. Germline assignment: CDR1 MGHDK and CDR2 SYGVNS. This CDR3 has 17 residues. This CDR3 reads CASSESGSFGGTREAFF. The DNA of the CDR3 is TGTGCCAGCAGTGAGAGTGGTAGCTTCGGCGGCACCCGTGAAGCTTTCTTT.

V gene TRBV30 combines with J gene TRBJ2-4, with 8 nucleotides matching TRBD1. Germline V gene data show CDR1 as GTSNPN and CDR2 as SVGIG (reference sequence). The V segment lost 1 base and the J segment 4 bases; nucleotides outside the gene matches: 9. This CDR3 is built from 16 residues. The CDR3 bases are TGTGCCTGGAGTGAAGGGACGCGGACAGGGAAAAACATTCAGTACTTC. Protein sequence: CAWSEGTRTGKNIQYF.

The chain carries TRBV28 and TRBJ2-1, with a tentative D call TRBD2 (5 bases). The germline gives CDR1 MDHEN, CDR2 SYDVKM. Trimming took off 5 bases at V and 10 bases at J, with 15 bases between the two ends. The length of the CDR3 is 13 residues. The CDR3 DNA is TGTGCCAGCAGTCCCAGACTACCCCAGGAGCAGTTCTTC. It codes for CASSPRLPQEQFF.

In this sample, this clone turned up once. The CDR3 DNA is TGTGCCAGTAGTGTACAGGGGGAGGCTGAAAAACTGTTTTTT. It encodes CASSVQGEAEKLFF. The chain links TRBV19 to TRBJ1-4, with 8 bases fitting TRBD1. The CDR3 length is 14 residues. The V gene end was trimmed by 5 bases and the J gene end by 7 bases; junction bases not matched to a gene: 6. The germline V gene encodes CDR1 LNHDA and CDR2 SQIVND (reference sequence). Using reference TRBV19 and TRBJ1-4 for the parts outside the CDR3, the full variable domain is DGGITQSPKYLFRKEGQNVTLSCEQNLNHDAMYWYRQDPGQGLRLIYYSQIVNDFQKGDIAEGYSVSREKKESFPLTVTSAQKNPTAFYLCASSVQGEAEKLFFGSGTQLSVL.

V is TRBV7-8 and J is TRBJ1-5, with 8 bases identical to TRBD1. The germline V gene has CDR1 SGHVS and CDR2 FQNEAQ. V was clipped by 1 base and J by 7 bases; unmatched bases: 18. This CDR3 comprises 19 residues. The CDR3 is CASSLEVFGRQGQGQPQHF. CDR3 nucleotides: TGTGCCAGCAGCTTAGAGGTCTTTGGGAGACAGGGGCAGGGGCAGCCCCAGCATTTT.

CDR3 coding DNA: TGCGCCAGCAGCCCAGGGTTTAATAGTCCAGATACGCAGTATTTT. It encodes CASSPGFNSPDTQYF. The chain has TRBV5-1 and TRBJ2-3, with a possible D match to TRBD1 (5 bases). Trimming removed 4 bases from V and 4 bases from J, with 16 bases in between. The CDR3 runs 15 residues. Germline lookup yields CDR1 SGHRS and CDR2 YFSETQ.

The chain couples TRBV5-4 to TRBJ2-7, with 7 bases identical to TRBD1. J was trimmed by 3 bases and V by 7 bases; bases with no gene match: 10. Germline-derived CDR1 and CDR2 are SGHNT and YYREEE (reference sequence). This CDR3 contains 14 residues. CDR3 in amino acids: CASHRGQDHYEQYF. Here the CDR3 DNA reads TGTGCCAGCCATAGGGGGCAGGATCACTACGAGCAGTACTTC.

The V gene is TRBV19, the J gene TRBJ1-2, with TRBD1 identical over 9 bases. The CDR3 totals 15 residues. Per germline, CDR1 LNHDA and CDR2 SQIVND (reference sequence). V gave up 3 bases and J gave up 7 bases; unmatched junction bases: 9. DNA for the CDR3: TGTGCCAGTAGTATTCCGGGACAGGGTAGGCTTGGCTACACCTTC. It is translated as CASSIPGQGRLGYTF. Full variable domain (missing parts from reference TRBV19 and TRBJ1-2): DGGITQSPKYLFRKEGQNVTLSCEQNLNHDAMYWYRQDPGQGLRLIYYSQIVNDFQKGDIAEGYSVSREKKESFPLTVTSAQKNPTAFYLCASSIPGQGRLGYTFGSGTRLTVV.

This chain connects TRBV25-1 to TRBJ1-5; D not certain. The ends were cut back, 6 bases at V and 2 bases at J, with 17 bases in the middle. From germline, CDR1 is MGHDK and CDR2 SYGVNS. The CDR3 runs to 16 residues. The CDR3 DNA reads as TGTGCCAGCAGCTCACACGGTGGAGTCGGCAATCAGCCCCAGCATTTT. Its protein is CASSSHGGVGNQPQHF.

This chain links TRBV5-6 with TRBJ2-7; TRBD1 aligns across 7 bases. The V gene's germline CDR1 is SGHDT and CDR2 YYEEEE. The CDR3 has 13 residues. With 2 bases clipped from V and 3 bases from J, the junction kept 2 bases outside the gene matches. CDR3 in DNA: TGTGCCAGCAGCTTTCGGGACAGCTACGAGCAGTACTTC. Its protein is CASSFRDSYEQYF.

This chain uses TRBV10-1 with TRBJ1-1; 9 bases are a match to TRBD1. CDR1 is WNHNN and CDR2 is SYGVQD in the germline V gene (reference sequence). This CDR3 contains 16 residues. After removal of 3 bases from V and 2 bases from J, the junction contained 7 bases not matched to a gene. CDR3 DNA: TGCGCCAGCAGTGACCTCCGGGACAGGGCAAACACTGAAGCTTTCTTT. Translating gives CASSDLRDRANTEAFF.

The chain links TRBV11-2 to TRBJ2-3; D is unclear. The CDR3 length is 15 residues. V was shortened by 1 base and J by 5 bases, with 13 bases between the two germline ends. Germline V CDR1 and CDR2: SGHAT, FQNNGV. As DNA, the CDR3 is TGTGCCAGCAGCTTAGCCCGGGTCCCGGGAGATACGCAGTATTTT. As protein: CASSLARVPGDTQYF. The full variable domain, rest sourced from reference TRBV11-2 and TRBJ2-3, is EAGVAQSPRYKIIEKRQSVAFWCNPISGHATLYWYQQILGQGPKLLIQFQNNGVVDDSQLPKDRFSAERLKGVDSTLKIQPAKLEDSAVYLCASSLARVPGDTQYFGPGTRLTVL.

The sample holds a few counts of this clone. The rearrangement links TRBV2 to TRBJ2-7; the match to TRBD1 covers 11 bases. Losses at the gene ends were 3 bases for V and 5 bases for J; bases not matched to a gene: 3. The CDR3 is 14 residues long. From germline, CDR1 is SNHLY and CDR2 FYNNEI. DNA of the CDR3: TGTGCCAGCAGTGAGGACAGGGGGCGCGACGAGCAGTACTTC. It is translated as CASSEDRGRDEQYF.

CDR3 loop: CAWSKGLAGGDTQYF. CDR3 in DNA: TGTGCCTGGAGTAAGGGACTAGCGGGGGGGGATACGCAGTATTTT. The V and J genes are TRBV30 and TRBJ2-3, with 16 positions matching TRBD2. Germline-derived CDR1 and CDR2 are GTSNPN and SVGIG (reference sequence). This CDR3 has 15 amino acids. With 2 bases clipped from V and 6 bases from J, the junction kept 2 bases outside the gene matches.

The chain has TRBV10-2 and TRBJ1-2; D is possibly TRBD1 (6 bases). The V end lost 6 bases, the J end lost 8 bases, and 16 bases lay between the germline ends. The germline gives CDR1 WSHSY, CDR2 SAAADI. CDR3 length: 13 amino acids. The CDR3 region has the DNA TGCGCCAGCAGGGAACAGGGAGGGGGAGGCTACACCTTC. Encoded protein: CASREQGGGGYTF.

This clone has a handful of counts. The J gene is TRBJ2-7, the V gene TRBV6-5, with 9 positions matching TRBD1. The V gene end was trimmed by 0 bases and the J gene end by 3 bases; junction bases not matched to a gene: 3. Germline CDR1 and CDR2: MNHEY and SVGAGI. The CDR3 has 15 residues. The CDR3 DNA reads TGTGCCAGCAGTTACTCCAGGGACAGGGTCTACGAGCAGTACTTC. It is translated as CASSYSRDRVYEQYF.

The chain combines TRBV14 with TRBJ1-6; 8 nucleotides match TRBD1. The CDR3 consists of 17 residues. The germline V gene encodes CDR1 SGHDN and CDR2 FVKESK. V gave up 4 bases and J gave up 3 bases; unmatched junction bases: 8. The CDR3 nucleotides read TGTGCCAGCAGCCGCAGGACAGGGAACATCTATAATTCACCCCTCCACTTT. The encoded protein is CASSRRTGNIYNSPLHF.

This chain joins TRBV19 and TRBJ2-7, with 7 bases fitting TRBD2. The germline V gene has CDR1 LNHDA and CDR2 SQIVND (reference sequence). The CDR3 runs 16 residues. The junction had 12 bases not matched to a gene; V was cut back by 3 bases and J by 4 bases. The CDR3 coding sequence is TGTGCCAGTAGTATCCCAGCGGGGACTCTCGCTTACGAGCAGTACTTC. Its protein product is CASSIPAGTLAYEQYF.

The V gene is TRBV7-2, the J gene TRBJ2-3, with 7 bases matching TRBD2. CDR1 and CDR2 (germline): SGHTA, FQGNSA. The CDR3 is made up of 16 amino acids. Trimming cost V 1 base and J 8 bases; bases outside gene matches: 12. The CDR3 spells CASSLGRPGAGSTQYF. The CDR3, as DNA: TGTGCCAGCAGCTTAGGACGTCCGGGAGCGGGAAGTACGCAGTATTTT.

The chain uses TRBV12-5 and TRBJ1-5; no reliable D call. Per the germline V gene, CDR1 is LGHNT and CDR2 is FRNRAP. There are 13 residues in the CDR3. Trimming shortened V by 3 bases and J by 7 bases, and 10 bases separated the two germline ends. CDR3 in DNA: TGTGCTAGTGGTTTCGGTCAGGAACAGCCCCAGCATTTT. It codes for CASGFGQEQPQHF.